Below, one T cell receptor (beta chain) is given with its context. In the study's own analysis: Amplification of reference gene primers provided the estimated nucleated cell counts. Data came from immunoSEQ multiplex PCR; TCRdb stores just in-frame clones and leaves some out. V and J calls and clone size are given by that table; D and trimming were obtained from the DNA. Of some 57,000 clones listed, 91% are singletons. This entry belongs to a study of blood T cell repertoires in COVID-19. Study context: The United States, Italy and Spain were the sources of the acute and convalescent COVID-19 samples. Sample material is recorded as cDNA or gDNA derived from T cells, B-cell-depleted T cells, or PBMCs.

V gave up 0 bases and J gave up 3 bases, with 8 bases separating them. The CDR3 contains 14 residues. Per germline, CDR1 SEHNR and CDR2 FQNEAQ (reference sequence). The chain combines TRBV7-9 with TRBJ1-1, with D possibly being TRBD1 (5 bases). Sequenced: peripheral blood. This receptor was obtained from a man aged 50 to 59 with active COVID-19. CDR3 protein: CASSLAGADTEAFF. CDR3 coding DNA: TGTGCCAGCAGCTTAGCTGGGGCGGACACTGAAGCTTTCTTT.